Listed below are T cell receptor beta chains from one sample, sequenced in a study of T cells in Graves' hyperthyroidism and ophthalmopathy. TCRdb re-called the multiplex PCR reads through MiXCR, storing one row per CDR3 protein. The repertoire has 350,000 to 450,000 distinct CDR3 sequences, over 11% of them found once; the top ten carry 11%. Sequencing was carried out using blood. The receptor source for this set is a woman aged 60 to 75 with Graves' hyperthyroidism. The CDR3 runs from the conserved cysteine through the conserved F or W. A D gene is named only where the DNA matches it firmly. Rows give clone size only sometimes, using once, few, many, or a class for an expanded clone.

j_call	d_call	v_call	clone_size	cdr3_aa	cdr3_nt
TRBJ1-2	.	TRBV14	many	CASSHDAHGYTF	TGTGCCAGCAGCCATGATGCCCATGGCTACACCTTC
TRBJ2-3	.	TRBV12-3/TRBV12-4	many	CASSLIGASTDTQYF	TGTGCCAGCAGTTTAATAGGGGCTTCCACAGATACGCAGTATTTT
TRBJ2-5	.	TRBV11-3	many	CASSSGPSRQETQYF	TGTGCCAGCAGCTCAGGACCATCCAGGCAAGAGACCCAGTACTTC
TRBJ2-1	.	TRBV5-4	few	CAIAIGVSYNEQFF	TGTGCCATCGCGATTGGGGTCTCCTACAATGAGCAGTTCTTC
TRBJ1-5	.	TRBV6-1	many	CASSESGVTQPQHF	TGTGCCAGCAGTGAATCAGGGGTGACTCAGCCCCAGCATTTT
TRBJ2-7	.	TRBV10-1	few	CASGSSSYEQYF	TGCGCCAGCGGGAGCAGCTCCTACGAGCAGTACTTC
TRBJ2-7	.	TRBV4-2	few	CASSHRGPTYEQYF	TGTGCCAGCAGCCACCGGGGCCCGACCTACGAGCAGTACTTC
TRBJ2-1	.	TRBV9	few	CASSPDLGGPPYNEQFF	TGTGCCAGCAGCCCCGACTTGGGGGGCCCTCCTTACAATGAGCAGTTCTTC
TRBJ2-7	TRBD1	TRBV6-1	few	CASSEATWARGTYEQYF	TGTGCCAGCAGTGAAGCCACGTGGGCCAGGGGGACCTACGAGCAGTACTTC
TRBJ2-7	.	TRBV6-2/TRBV6-3	many	CASHDEAYEQYF	TGTGCCAGCCATGACGAAGCCTACGAGCAGTACTTC
TRBJ2-7	TRBD1	TRBV20-1	many	CSASRTGLGYEQYF	TGCAGTGCTAGTAGGACAGGGTTAGGCTACGAGCAGTACTTC
TRBJ2-7	TRBD2	TRBV7-2	many	CASSLAASGSFHDEQYF	TGTGCCAGCAGCTTAGCGGCTAGCGGGAGTTTTCACGACGAGCAGTACTTC
TRBJ2-5	TRBD2	TRBV10-1	few	CASSEAGRETQYF	TGCGCCAGCAGTGAAGCGGGGCGAGAGACCCAGTACTTC
TRBJ1-1	.	TRBV6-5	.	CASSYSPGMNTEAFF	TGTGCCAGCAGTTACTCACCGGGGATGAACACTGAAGCTTTCTTT
TRBJ1-1	TRBD1	TRBV18	many	CASSPRTGTNTEAFF	TGTGCCAGCTCACCAAGGACAGGGACAAACACTGAAGCTTTCTTT
TRBJ1-1	.	TRBV5-4	few	CASSTGSGNTEAFF	TGTGCCAGCAGCACTGGGTCGGGGAACACTGAAGCTTTCTTT
TRBJ2-5	.	TRBV2	many	CASSVEGKETQYF	TGTGCCAGCAGTGTAGAAGGGAAAGAGACCCAGTACTTC
TRBJ2-7	.	TRBV7-9	.	CASSAARGHERWYEQYF	TGTGCCAGCAGCGCAGCGCGGGGTCATGAGCGTTGGTACGAGCAGTACTTC
TRBJ2-2	TRBD2	TRBV25-1	.	CASSELGAGGPTYTGELFF	TGTGCCAGCAGTGAATTAGGAGCGGGAGGGCCAACTTACACCGGGGAGCTGTTTTTT
TRBJ1-1	.	TRBV18	many	CASSPSGTTTGAFF	TGTGCCAGCTCTCCATCCGGGACCACCACGGGAGCTTTCTTT
TRBJ1-6	.	TRBV24-1	many	CATIRLRTSPLHF	TGTGCCACCATCCGACTCCGGACTTCACCCCTCCACTTT
TRBJ1-1	.	TRBV3-1	many	CASSRSGLTEAFF	TGTGCCAGCAGCCGTTCAGGGCTAACTGAAGCTTTCTTT